One sample yielded the 5 T cell receptor beta chains listed below, sequenced in a study of Graves' ophthalmopathy and Graves' hyperthyroidism. RNA transcripts provided the template for amplifying TCR beta CDR3 regions. Amplification began with first-round RT-PCR using HTBI primers, then second-round multiplex PCR was performed. Each CDR3 protein is one row after TCRdb ran MiXCR on the multiplex PCR reads. The sample lists some 350,000 distinct CDR3 sequences, about 15% occurring once. Material: peripheral blood. These receptors all stem from an adult woman with stable Graves' hyperthyroidism.

This clonotype was observed many times. CDR3 amino acids: CATTPAWLAEGETQYF. Here the CDR3 DNA reads TGTGCCACAACCCCCGCTTGGCTAGCGGAAGGAGAGACCCAGTACTTC. The chain joins TRBV12-3 or TRBV12-4 to TRBJ2-5; 7 bases are shared with TRBD2. The CDR3 spans 16 residues. Losses at the gene ends were 10 bases for V and 4 bases for J; bases not matched to a gene: 18.

This clonotype was seen many times. This chain's CDR3 is CASSLQPPMETQYF. CDR3 nucleotide sequence: TGTGCCAGCAGCTTACAGCCTCCTATGGAGACCCAGTACTTC. The V call is TRBV11-1, the J call TRBJ2-5, with D uncertain. CDR3 length equals 14 residues. CDR1 is SGHAT and CDR2 is FQDESV in the germline V gene (reference sequence). V dropped 2 bases and J dropped 5 bases, with 12 bases sitting between them. Complete variable domain (other parts from reference TRBV11-1 and TRBJ2-5): EAEVAQSPRYKITEKSQAVAFWCDPISGHATLYWYRQILGQGPELLVQFQDESVVDDSQLPKDRFSAERLKGVDSTLKIQPAELGDSAMYLCASSLQPPMETQYFGPGTRLLVL.

In this sample, this clonotype turned up many times. The rearrangement links TRBV4-1 to TRBJ2-7; maybe TRBD2 (6 bases). Germline loops: CDR1 MGHRA, CDR2 YSYEKL. Trimming removed 1 base from V and 3 bases from J, with 13 bases in between. The CDR3 covers 15 residues. CDR3 region: CASSQVQRRDYEQYF. In nucleotides, the CDR3 is TGCGCCAGCAGCCAAGTACAGCGGAGGGACTACGAGCAGTACTTC.

Remarks on this clonotype: The CDR3 does not close with the conserved phenylalanine or tryptophan, likely indicating a read error. The genes are TRBV12-3 or TRBV12-4 and TRBJ1-2; TRBD1 matches 9 bases. This CDR3 is built from 17 residues. V was clipped by 4 bases and J by 5 bases; unmatched bases: 14. The CDR3: CASSSRGQGSFRYGYTY. The CDR3 DNA follows: TGTGCCAGCAGTTCTCGGGGACAGGGATCCTTTAGGTATGGCTACACCTAC.

In this sample, this clonotype turned up many times. The rearrangement uses TRBV7-2 and TRBJ2-7, with a tentative D call TRBD1 (5 bases). The CDR3 spans 15 residues. Germline loops: CDR1 SGHTA, CDR2 FQGNSA. V was trimmed by 4 bases and J by 0 bases, leaving 13 bases between them. For the CDR3, the DNA is TGTGCCAGCAGCTCCCCTGACAGAGACTCCTACGAGCAGTACTTC. Residues: CASSSPDRDSYEQYF. Drawing the rest from reference TRBV7-2 and TRBJ2-7, the complete variable domain is GAGVSQSPSNKVTEKGKDVELRCDPISGHTALYWYRQSLGQGLEFLIYFQGNSAPDKSGLPSDRFSAERTGGSVSTLTIQRTQQEDSAVYLCASSSPDRDSYEQYFGPGTRLTVT.